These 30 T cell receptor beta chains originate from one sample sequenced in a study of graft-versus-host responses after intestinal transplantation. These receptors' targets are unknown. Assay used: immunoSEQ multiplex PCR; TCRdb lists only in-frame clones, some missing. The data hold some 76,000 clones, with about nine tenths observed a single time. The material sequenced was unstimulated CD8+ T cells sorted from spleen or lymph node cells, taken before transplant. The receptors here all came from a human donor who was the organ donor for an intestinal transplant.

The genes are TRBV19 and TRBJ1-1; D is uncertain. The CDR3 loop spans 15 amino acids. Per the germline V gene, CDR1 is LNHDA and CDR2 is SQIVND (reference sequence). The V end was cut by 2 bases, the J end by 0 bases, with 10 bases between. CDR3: CASSISTSLNTEAFF. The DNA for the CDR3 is TGTGCCAGTAGTATATCGACAAGTTTGAACACTGAAGCTTTCTTT.

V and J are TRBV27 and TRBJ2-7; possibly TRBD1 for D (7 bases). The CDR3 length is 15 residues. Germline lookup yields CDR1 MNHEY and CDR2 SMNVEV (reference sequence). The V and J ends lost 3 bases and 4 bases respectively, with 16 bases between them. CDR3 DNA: TGTGCCAGCAGTTTCCTATCTTCAGGGGGGTACGAGCAGTACTTC. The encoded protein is CASSFLSSGGYEQYF.

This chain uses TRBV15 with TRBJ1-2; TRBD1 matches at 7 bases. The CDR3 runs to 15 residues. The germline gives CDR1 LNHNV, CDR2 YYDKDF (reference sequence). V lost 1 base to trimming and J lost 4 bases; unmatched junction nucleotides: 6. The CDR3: CATSRGQGSVYGYTF. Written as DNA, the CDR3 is TGTGCCACCAGCAGAGGACAGGGTTCGGTCTATGGCTACACCTTC.

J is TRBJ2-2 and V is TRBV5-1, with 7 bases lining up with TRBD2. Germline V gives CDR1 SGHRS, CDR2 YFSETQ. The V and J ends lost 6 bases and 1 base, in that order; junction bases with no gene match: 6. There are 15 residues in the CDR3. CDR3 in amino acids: CASNGGGVNTGELFF. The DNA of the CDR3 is TGCGCCAGCAATGGCGGGGGAGTGAACACCGGGGAGCTGTTTTTT. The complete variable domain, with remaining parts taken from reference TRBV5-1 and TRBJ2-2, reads KAGVTQTPRYLIKTRGQQVTLSCSPISGHRSVSWYQQTPGQGLQFLFEYFSETQRNKGNFPGRFSGRQFSNSRSEMNVSTLELGDSALYLCASNGGGVNTGELFFGEGSRLTVL.

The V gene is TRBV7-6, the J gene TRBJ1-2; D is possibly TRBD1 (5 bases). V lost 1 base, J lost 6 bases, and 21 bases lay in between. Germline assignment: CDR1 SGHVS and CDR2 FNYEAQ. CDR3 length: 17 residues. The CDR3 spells CASSLGAQESGGDGYTF. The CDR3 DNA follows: TGTGCCAGCAGCTTAGGGGCACAGGAATCCGGTGGGGATGGCTACACCTTC. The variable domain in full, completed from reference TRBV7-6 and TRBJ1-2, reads GAGVSQSPRYKVTKRGQDVALRCDPISGHVSLYWYRQALGQGPEFLTYFNYEAQQDKSGLPNDRFSAERPEGSISTLTIQRTEQRDSAMYRCASSLGAQESGGDGYTFGSGTRLTVV.

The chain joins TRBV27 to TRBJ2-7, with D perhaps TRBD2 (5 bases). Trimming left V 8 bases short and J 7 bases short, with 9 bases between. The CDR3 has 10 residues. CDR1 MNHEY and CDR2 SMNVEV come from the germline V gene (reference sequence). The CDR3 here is CASGRREQYF. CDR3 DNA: TGTGCCAGCGGTCGGAGGGAGCAGTACTTC.

CDR3 bases: TGTGCCAGCTTGCGGAGCAGCTCCTACGAGCAGTACTTC. Translated, it gives CASLRSSSYEQYF. The chain joins TRBV2 to TRBJ2-7; D unresolved. Trimming cost V 8 bases and J 0 bases, with 11 bases left between them. The germline CDR1 and CDR2 sequences are SNHLY and FYNNEI. CDR3 length equals 13 residues.

DNA for the CDR3: TGTGCCAGTAGTATCATAAGAATCGGGCCGAACACCGGGGAGCTGTTTTTT. Translated, it gives CASSIIRIGPNTGELFF. This chain connects TRBV19 to TRBJ2-2; D uncertain. Germline V gene lookup returns CDR1 LNHDA and CDR2 SQIVND (reference sequence). The V end was cut by 3 bases, the J end by 0 bases, with 14 bases between. The CDR3 covers 17 residues.

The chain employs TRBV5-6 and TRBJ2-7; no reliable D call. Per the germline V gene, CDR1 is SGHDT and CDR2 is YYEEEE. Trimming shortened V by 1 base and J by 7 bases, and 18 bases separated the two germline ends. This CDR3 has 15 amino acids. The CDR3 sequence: CASSLISSVAKEQYF. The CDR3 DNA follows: TGTGCCAGCAGCTTGATAAGCAGTGTAGCTAAGGAGCAGTACTTC.

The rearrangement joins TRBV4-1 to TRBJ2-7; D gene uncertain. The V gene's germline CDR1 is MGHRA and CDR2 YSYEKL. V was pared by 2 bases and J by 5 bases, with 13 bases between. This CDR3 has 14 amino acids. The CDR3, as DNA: TGCGCCAGCAGCCAAAGTCAGGCTGAAAACGAGCAGTACTTC. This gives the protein CASSQSQAENEQYF.

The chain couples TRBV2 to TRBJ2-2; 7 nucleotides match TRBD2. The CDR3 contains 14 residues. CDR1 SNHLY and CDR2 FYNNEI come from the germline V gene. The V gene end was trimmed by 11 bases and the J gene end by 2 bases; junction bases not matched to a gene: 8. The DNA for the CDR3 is TGTGCCTGCGGGGGACTACTAAACACCGGGGAGCTGTTTTTT. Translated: CACGGLLNTGELFF.

Here the CDR3 reads CASSRITRGRYEQYF. CDR3 sequence (DNA): TGTGCCAGCAGTCGCATAACGCGGGGACGGTACGAGCAGTACTTC. The chain is built from TRBV6-1 and TRBJ2-7, with D perhaps TRBD2 (6 bases). V was trimmed by 5 bases and J by 4 bases, leaving 18 bases between them. The germline V gene has CDR1 MNHNS and CDR2 SASEGT. The CDR3 sequence is 15 residues long.

The CDR3 DNA is TGTGCCATCAGTGAAGTAGAACAAGAGACCCAGTACTTC. It encodes CAISEVEQETQYF. This chain links TRBV10-3 with TRBJ2-5; D uncertain. This CDR3 has 13 amino acids. V dropped 3 bases and J dropped 2 bases, with 7 bases sitting between them. CDR1 and CDR2 from the germline V gene are ENHRY and SYGVKD.

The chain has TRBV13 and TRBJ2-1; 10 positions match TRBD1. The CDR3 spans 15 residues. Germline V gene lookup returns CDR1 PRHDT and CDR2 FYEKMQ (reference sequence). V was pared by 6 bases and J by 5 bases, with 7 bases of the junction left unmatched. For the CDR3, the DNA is TGTGCCAGCAGTGAAAGGGACAGGGGAGACAATGAGCAGTTCTTC. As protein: CASSERDRGDNEQFF.

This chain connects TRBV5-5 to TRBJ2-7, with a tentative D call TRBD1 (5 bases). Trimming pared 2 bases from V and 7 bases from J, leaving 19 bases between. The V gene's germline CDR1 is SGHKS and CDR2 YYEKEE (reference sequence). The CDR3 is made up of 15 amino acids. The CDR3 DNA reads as TGTGCCAGCAGCTTTCAGGGCTACCGCCTGGGAGAGCAGTACTTC. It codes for CASSFQGYRLGEQYF.

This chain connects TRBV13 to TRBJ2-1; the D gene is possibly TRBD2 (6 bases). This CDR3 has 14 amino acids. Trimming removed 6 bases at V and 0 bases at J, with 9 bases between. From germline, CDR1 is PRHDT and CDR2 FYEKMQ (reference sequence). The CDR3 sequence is CASRAGSSYNEQFF. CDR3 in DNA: TGTGCCAGCAGGGCGGGGAGCTCCTACAATGAGCAGTTCTTC. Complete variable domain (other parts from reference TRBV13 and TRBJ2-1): AAGVIQSPRHLIKEKRETATLKCYPIPRHDTVYWYQQGPGQDPQFLISFYEKMQSDKGSIPDRFSAQQFSDYHSELNMSSLELGDSALYFCASRAGSSYNEQFFGPGTRLTVL.

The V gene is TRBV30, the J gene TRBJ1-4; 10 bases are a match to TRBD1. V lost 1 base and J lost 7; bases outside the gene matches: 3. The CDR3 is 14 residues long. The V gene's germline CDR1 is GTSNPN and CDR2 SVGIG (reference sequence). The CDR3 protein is CAWSGTGGVEKLFF. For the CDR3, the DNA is TGTGCCTGGAGTGGGACAGGGGGAGTTGAAAAACTGTTTTTT.

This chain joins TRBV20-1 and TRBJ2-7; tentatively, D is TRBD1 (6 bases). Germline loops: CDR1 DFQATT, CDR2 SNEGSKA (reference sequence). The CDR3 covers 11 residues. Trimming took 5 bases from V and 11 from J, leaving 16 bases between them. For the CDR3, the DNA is TGCAGTGCTCCACAGGGTTTGCTGGAGTACTTC. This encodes CSAPQGLLEYF.

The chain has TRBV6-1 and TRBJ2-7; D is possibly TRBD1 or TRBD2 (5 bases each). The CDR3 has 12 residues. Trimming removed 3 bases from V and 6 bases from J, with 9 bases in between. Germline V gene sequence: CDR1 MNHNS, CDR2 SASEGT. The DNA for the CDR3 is TGTGCCAGCAGTGATGGGACCGGCGAGCAGTACTTC. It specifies CASSDGTGEQYF.

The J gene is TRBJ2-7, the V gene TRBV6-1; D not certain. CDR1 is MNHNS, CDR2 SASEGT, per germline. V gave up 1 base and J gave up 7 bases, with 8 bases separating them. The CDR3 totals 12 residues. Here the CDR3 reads CASSEGLVEQYF. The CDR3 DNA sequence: TGTGCCAGCAGTGAAGGTCTAGTTGAGCAGTACTTC.

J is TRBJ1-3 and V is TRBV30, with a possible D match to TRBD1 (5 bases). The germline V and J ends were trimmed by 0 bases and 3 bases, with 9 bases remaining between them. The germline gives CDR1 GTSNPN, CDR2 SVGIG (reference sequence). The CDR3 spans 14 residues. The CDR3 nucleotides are TGTGCCTGGAGTGTAGCAGGGTATGGAAACACCATATATTTT. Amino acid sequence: CAWSVAGYGNTIYF.

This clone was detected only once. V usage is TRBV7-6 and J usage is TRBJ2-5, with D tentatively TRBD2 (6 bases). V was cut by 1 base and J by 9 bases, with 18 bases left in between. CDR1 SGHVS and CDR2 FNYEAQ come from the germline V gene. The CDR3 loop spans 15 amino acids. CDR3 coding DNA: TGTGCCAGCAGCTTAGACTTTCGGGGGTCCGAGGCCCAGTACTTC. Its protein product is CASSLDFRGSEAQYF.

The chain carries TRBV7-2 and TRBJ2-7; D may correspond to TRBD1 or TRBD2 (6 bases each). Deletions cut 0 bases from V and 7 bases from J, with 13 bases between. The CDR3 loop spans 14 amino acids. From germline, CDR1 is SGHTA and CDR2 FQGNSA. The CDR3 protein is CASSLAGGTDEQYF. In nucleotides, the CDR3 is TGTGCCAGCAGCTTAGCCGGGGGCACTGATGAGCAGTACTTC.

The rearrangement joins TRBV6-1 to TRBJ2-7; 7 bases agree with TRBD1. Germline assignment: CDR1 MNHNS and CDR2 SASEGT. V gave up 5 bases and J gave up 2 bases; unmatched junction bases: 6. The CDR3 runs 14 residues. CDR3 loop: CASSFRQGAYEQYF. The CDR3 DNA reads TGTGCCAGCAGTTTTCGACAGGGAGCCTACGAGCAGTACTTC.

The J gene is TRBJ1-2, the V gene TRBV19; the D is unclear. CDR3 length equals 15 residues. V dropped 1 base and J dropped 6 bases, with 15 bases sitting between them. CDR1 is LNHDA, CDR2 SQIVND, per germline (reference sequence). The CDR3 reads CASSIAWTPEDGYTF. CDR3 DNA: TGTGCCAGTAGTATAGCCTGGACCCCGGAGGATGGCTACACCTTC.

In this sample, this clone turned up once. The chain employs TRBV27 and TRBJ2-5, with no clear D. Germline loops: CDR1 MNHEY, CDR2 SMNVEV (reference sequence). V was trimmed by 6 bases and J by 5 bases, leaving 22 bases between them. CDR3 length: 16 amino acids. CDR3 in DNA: TGTGCCAGCAGCCCAGGTCCGGATCCAACCGGGGAGACCCAGTACTTC. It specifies CASSPGPDPTGETQYF.

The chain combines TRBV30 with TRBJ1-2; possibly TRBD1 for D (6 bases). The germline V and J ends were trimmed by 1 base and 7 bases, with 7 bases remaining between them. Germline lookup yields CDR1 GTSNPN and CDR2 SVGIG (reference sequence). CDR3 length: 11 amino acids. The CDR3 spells CAWSGGGGYTF. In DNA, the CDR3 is TGTGCCTGGAGTGGAGGGGGTGGCTACACCTTC.

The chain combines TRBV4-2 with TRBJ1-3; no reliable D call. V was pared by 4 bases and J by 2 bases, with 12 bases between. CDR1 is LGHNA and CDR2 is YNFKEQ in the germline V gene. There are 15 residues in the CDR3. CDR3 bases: TGTGCCAGCAGCCGACTAGGGAGTCCTGGAAACACCATATATTTT. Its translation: CASSRLGSPGNTIYF.

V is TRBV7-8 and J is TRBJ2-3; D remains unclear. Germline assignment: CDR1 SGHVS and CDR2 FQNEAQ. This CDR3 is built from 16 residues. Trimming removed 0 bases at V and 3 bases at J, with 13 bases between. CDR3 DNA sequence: TGTGCCAGCAGCTTAGCGTTAACTTTGTCGACAGATACGCAGTATTTT. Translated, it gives CASSLALTLSTDTQYF. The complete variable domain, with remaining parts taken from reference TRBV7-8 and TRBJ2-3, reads GAGVSQSPRYKVAKRGQDVALRCDPISGHVSLFWYQQALGQGPEFLTYFQNEAQLDKSGLPSDRFFAERPEGSVSTLKIQRTQQEDSAVYLCASSLALTLSTDTQYFGPGTRLTVL.

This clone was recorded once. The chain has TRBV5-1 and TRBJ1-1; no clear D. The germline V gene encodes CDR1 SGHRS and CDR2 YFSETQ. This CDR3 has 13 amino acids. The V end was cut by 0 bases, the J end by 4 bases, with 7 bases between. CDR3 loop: CASSLVASTEAFF. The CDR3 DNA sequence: TGCGCCAGCAGCTTGGTAGCTTCCACTGAAGCTTTCTTT.